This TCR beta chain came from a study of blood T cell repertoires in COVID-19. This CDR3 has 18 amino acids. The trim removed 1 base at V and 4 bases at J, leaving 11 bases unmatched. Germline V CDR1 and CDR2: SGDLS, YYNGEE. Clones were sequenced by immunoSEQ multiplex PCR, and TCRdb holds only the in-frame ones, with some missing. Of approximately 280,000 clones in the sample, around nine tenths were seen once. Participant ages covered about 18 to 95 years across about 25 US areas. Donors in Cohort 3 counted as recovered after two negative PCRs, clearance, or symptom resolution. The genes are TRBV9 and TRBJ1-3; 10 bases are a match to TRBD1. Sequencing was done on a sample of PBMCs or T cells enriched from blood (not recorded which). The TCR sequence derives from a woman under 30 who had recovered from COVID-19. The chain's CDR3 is CASSVSPGGTGAGNTIYF. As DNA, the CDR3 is TGTGCCAGCAGCGTATCCCCGGGGGGGACAGGGGCCGGAAACACCATATATTTT.